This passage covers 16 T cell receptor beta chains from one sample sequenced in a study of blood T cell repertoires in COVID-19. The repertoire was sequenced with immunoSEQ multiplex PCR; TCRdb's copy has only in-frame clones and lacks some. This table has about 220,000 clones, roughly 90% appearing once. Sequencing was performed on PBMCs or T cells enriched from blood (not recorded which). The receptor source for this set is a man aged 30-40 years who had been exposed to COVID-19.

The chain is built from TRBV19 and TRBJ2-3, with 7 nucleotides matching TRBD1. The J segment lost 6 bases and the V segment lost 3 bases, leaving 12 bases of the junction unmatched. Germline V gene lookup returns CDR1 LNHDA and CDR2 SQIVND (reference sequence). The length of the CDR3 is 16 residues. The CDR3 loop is CASSIRRQGLVDTQYF. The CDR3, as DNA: TGTGCCAGTAGTATTAGAAGACAGGGATTAGTGGATACGCAGTATTTT.

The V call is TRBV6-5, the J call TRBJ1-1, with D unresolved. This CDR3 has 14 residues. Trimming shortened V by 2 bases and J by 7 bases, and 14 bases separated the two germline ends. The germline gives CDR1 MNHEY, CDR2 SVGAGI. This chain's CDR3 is CASSYGSGWNEAFF. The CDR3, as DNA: TGTGCCAGCAGTTACGGTTCGGGATGGAATGAAGCTTTCTTT.

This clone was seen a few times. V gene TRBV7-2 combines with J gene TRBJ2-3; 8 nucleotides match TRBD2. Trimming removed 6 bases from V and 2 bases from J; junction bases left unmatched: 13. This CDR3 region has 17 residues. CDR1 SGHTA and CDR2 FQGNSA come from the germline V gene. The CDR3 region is CASRLRGGFGSTDTQYF. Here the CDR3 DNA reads TGTGCCAGCAGACTCCGGGGGGGATTCGGTTCCACAGATACGCAGTATTTT.

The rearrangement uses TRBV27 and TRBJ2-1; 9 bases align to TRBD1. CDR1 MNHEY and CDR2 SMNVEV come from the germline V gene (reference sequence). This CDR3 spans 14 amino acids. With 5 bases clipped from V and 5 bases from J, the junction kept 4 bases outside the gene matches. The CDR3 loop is CASSPDRGHNEQFF. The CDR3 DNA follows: TGTGCCAGCAGTCCGGACAGGGGTCACAATGAGCAGTTCTTC.

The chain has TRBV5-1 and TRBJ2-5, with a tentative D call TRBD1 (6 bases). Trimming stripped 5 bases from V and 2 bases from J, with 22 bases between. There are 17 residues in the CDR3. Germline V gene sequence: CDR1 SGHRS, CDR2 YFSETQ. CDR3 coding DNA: TGCGCCAGCAGTGGGTGGGACACTTCCTCTGGGCAAGAGACCCAGTACTTC. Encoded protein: CASSGWDTSSGQETQYF.

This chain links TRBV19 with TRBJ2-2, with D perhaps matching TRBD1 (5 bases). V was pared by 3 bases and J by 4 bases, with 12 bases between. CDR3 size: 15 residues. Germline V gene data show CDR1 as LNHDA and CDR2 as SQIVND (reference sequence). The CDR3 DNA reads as TGTGCCAGTAGTATTTCGACAGCTCTCACCGGGGAGCTGTTTTTT. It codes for CASSISTALTGELFF.

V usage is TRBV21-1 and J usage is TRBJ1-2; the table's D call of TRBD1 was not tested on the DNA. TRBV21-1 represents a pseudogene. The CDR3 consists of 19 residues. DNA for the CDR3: TGTGCCAGCGGAGGGCCATCGGAGACAGGGTCTCATTTGTACTATGGCTACACCTTC. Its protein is CASGGPSETGSHLYYGYTF.

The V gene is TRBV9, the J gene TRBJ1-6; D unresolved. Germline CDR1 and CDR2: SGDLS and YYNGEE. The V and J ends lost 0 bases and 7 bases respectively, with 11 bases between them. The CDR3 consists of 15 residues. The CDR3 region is CASSVDGGSNSPLHF. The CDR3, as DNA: TGTGCCAGCAGCGTAGACGGAGGTAGCAATTCACCCCTCCACTTT.

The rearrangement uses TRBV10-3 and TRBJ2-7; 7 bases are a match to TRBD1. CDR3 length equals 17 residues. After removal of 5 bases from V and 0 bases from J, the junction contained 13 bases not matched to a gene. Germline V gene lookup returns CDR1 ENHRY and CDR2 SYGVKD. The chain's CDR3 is CAISPGTDPYSSYEQYF. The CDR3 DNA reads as TGTGCCATCAGTCCCGGGACAGATCCCTACAGCTCCTACGAGCAGTACTTC.

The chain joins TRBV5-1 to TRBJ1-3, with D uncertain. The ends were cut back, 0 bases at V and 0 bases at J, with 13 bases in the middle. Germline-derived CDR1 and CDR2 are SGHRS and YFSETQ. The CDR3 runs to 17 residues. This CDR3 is CASSLDAAVSSGNTIYF. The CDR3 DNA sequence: TGCGCCAGCAGCTTGGACGCGGCGGTGAGCTCTGGAAACACCATATATTTT. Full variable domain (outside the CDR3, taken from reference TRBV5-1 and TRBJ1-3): KAGVTQTPRYLIKTRGQQVTLSCSPISGHRSVSWYQQTPGQGLQFLFEYFSETQRNKGNFPGRFSGRQFSNSRSEMNVSTLELGDSALYLCASSLDAAVSSGNTIYFGEGSWLTVV.

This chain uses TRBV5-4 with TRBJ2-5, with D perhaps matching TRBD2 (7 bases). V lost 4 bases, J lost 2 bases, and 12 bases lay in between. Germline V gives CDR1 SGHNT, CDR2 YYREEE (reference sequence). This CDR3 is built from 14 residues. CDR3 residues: CASSKGGGQETQYF. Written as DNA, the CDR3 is TGTGCCAGCAGCAAGGGGGGGGGTCAAGAGACCCAGTACTTC.

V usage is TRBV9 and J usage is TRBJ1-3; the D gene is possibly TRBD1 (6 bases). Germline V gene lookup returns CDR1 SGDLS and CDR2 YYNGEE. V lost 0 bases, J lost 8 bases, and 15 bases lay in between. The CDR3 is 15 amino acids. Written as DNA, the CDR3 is TGTGCCAGCAGCGTAGGGGACACTGAGGCGGACACCATATATTTT. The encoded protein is CASSVGDTEADTIYF.

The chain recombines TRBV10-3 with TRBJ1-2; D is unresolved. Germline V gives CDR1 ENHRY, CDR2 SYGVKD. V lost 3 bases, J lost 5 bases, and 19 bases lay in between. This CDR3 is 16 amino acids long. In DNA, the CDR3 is TGTGCCATCAGTGATCAACGGGGAGGGTCCATTTATGGCTACACCTTC. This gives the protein CAISDQRGGSIYGYTF.

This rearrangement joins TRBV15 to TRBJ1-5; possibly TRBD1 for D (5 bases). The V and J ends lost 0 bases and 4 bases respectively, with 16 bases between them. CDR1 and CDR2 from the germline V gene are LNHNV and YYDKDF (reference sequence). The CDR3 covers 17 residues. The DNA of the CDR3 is TGTGCCACCAGCAGAGATCGACAGCCCGCCCCTAATCAGCCCCAGCATTTT. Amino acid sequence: CATSRDRQPAPNQPQHF.

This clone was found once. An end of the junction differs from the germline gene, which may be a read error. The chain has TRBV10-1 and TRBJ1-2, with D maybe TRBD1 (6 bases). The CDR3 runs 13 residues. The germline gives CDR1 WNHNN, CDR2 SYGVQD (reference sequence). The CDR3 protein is CASGDRMDYGYTF. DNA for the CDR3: TGCGCCAGCGGTGACAGGATGGACTATGGCTACACCTTC.

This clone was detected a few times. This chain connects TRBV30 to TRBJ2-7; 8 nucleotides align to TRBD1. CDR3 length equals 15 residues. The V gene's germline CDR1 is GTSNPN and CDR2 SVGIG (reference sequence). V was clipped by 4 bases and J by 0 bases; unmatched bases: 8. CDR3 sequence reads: CAWKGTGSDSYEQYF. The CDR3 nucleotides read TGTGCCTGGAAAGGGACAGGCTCTGACTCCTACGAGCAGTACTTC.